Described below is a single T cell receptor (beta chain) sequence and its context. Antigen unknown. Read sequence stops 3 residues before the CDR3 end, and the germline J gene provides the missing end. Germline trimming cut 0 bases from V and 1 base from J; bases unmatched to any gene: 7. Per germline, CDR1 DFQATT and CDR2 SNEGSKA (reference sequence). There are 18 residues in the CDR3. The record originates from a study of T cells in women clearing cervical HPV infection. Study-level background: Case blood was drawn when the lesion was first found; control blood after infection became undetectable.

Sequencing used immunoSEQ multiplex PCR; TCRdb keeps in-frame clones, though not all of them. The sample includes roughly 28,000 clones. General observations from the study: Richness plus V gene abundances separated cases from controls with AUC around 0.8. CIN3+ cases had significantly higher TCR repertoire richness than controls, but evenness did not differ. TRBV6-7 abundance was lower in cases than controls (around 0.1% versus 0.15%).

The sequence derives from a woman aged 18 to 75 with a cervical HPV16 infection that either progressed to CIN3+ or cleared (not recorded which). Source material: blood buffy coat. V gene TRBV20-1 combines with J gene TRBJ2-2; 11 bases are shared with TRBD2. The CDR3 bases that were read are TGCAGTGCTAGAGATAGAACTAGCGGGGGCCGGAACACCGGGGAG. Translation gives CSARDRTSGGRNTGE. Given in full, the CDR3 is CSARDRTSGGRNTGELFF.